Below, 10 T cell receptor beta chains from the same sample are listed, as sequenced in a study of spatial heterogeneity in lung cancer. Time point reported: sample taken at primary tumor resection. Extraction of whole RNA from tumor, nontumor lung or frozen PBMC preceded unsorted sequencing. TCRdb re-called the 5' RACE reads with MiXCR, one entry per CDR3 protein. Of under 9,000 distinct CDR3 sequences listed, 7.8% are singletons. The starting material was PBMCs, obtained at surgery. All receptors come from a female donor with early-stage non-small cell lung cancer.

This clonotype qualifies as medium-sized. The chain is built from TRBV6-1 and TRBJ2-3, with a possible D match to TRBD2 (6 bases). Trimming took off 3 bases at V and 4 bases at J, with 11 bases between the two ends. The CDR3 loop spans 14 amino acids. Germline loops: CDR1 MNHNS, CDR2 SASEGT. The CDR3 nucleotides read TGTGCCAGCAGTGAGGGCGGGAACGCAGATACGCAGTATTTT. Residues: CASSEGGNADTQYF.

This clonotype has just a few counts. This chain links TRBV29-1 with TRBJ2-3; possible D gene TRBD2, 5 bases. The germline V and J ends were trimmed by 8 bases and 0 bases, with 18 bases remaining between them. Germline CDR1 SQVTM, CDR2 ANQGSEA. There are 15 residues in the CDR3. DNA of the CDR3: TGCAGCCTCAGGAGGCTTTCGGACAGCACAGATACGCAGTATTTT. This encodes CSLRRLSDSTDTQYF.

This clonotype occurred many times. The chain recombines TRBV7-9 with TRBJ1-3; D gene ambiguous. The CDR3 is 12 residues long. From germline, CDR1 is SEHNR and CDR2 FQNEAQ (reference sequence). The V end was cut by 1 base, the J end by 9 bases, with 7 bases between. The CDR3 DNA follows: TGTGCCAGCAGCTTAGAAAGCGGCACCATATATTTT. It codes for CASSLESGTIYF.

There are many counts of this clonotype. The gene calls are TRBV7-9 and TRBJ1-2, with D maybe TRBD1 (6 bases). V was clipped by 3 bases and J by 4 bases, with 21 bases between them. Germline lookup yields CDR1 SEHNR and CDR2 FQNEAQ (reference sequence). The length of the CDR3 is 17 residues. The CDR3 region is CASSLGAGGRLFYGYTF. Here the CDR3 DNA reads TGTGCCAGCAGCTTGGGGGCAGGAGGGCGGCTCTTCTATGGCTACACCTTC.

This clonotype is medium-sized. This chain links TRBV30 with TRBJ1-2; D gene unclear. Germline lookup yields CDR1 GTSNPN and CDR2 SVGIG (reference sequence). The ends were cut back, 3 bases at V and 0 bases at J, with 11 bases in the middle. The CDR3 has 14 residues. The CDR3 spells CAWSPLSANYGYTF. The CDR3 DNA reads TGTGCCTGGAGCCCCCTTTCTGCTAACTATGGCTACACCTTC.

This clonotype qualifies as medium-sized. CDR3 loop: CASSQGTEAFF. The DNA of the CDR3 is TGTGCCAGCAGCCAAGGGACTGAAGCTTTCTTT. The rearrangement links TRBV3-1 to TRBJ1-1, with D hard to call. V lost 1 base to trimming and J lost 5 bases, with 2 bases between them. This CDR3 has 11 residues. The germline V gene has CDR1 LGHDT and CDR2 YNNKEL (reference sequence).

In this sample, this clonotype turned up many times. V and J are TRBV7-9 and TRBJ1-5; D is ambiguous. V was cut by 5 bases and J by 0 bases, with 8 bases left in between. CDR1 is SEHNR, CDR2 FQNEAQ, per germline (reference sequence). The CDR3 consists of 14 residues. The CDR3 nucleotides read TGTGCCAGCAGCCCGACGGGTAGCAATCAGCCCCAGCATTTT. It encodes CASSPTGSNQPQHF.

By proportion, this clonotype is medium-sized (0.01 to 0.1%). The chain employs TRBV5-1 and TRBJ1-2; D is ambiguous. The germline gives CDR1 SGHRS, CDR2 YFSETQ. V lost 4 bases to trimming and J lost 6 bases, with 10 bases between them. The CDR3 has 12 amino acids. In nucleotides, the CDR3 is TGCGCCAGCAGCCGCACCCTGGATGGCTACACCTTC. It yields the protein CASSRTLDGYTF.

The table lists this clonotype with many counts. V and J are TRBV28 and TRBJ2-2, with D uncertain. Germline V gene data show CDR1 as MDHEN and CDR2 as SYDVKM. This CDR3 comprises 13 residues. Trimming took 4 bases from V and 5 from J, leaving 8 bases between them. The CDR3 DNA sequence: TGTGCCAGCAGTTCTTTAGGAACCGGGGAGCTGTTTTTT. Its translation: CASSSLGTGELFF.

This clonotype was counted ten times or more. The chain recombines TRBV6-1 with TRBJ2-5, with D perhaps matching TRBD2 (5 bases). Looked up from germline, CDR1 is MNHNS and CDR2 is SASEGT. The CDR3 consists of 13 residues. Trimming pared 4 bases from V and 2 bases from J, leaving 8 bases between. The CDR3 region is CASSVTGQETQYF. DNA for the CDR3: TGTGCCAGCAGTGTTACGGGACAAGAGACCCAGTACTTC.